This record concerns one T cell receptor (beta chain) sequence. As yet, its antigen is unknown. V was shortened by 5 bases and J by 1 base, with 15 bases between the two germline ends. Germline lookup yields CDR1 MDHEN and CDR2 SYDVKM. CDR3 length: 15 residues. Generated by immunoSEQ multiplex PCR, the TCRdb table keeps only in-frame clones and is missing some. This sample has roughly 9,400 clones, with around 94% found just once. The data are from a study of graft-versus-host responses after intestinal transplantation. Study-wide context: Each of the recipients got a multivisceral, liver-intestinal, or isolated intestinal transplant. The study, taken as a whole, reports: Investigators detected GvH clones in recipient marrow, with some emerging earlier in ileum or blood. Graft-versus-host to host-versus-graft clonal ratios in allografts were high in patients with graft-donor T cell macrochimerism.

The source material was PBMCs, sampled 8 days after intestinal transplant. The V and J genes are TRBV28 and TRBJ2-7, with D perhaps matching TRBD2 (5 bases). This receptor was identified in a human patient who received an intestinal transplant, so some T cells may come from the graft donor. In nucleotides, the CDR3 is TGTGCCAGCAGTACCCCGCGCGGGTGGTCCTACGAGCAGTACTTC. Amino acid sequence: CASSTPRGWSYEQYF.